The source of this T cell receptor beta chain is a study of kidney transplant recipient with SARS-CoV-2 infection. TCRdb analysed the reads with MiXCR anew, one entry per CDR3 protein. The sample has roughly 250,000 distinct CDR3 sequences, about 28% seen once. This clonotype has at least ten counts. The CDR3 runs to 13 residues. CDR1 and CDR2 (germline): ENHRY, SYGVKD. The source is a young adult male patient who had COVID-19 and was a kidney transplant recipient. The T cells may partly be graft donor cells. The chain has TRBV10-3 and TRBJ1-1; D perhaps matches TRBD1 (6 bases). Sequencing was performed on a blood sample, taken at baseline and between days 110 and 120 from a kidney transplant recipient. CDR3 sequence: CEDGTRRNTEAFF. Written as DNA, the CDR3 is TGTGAGGACGGGACACGGAGGAACACTGAAGCTTTCTTT.